A selection of T cell receptor beta chains follows, all from one sample in a study of CD8+ T cells in alopecia areata. Assay used: immunoSEQ multiplex PCR; TCRdb lists only in-frame clones, some missing. The sample has 87,000 or so clones; about 71% are singletons. Here the sequenced sample was CD8+ T cells sorted from blood, taken at week 44, from a patient treated with tofacitinib. The receptors were sampled from a human donor with alopecia areata. Both conserved end residues are part of each CDR3. The order of the fields is J gene, D gene, clone size, CDR3 length, V gene, CDR3 protein, CDR3 DNA. D genes are given only for firm matches. Not every row has a clone size; where given, it reads once, few, many or a size class.

>TRBJ1-2|-|-|15|TRBV4-1
CASSQAADSPYGYTF
TGCGCCAGCAGCCAAGCGGCGGACAGTCCCTATGGCTACACCTTC
>TRBJ2-7|TRBD2|-|15|TRBV5-1
CASSAGTSGAYEQYF
TGCGCCAGCAGCGCAGGTACTAGCGGGGCCTACGAGCAGTACTTC
>TRBJ2-7|TRBD2|once|15|TRBV7-6
CASSPAGGPAYEQYF
TGTGCCAGCAGCCCAGCGGGGGGACCCGCCTACGAGCAGTACTTC
>TRBJ1-1|-|-|12|TRBV12-5
CASGSGQLEAFF
TGTGCTAGTGGTTCTGGACAGCTCGAAGCTTTCTTT
>TRBJ1-1|-|-|13|TRBV5-6
CASSWGAGTEAFF
TGTGCCAGCAGCTGGGGGGCTGGCACTGAAGCTTTCTTT
>TRBJ2-3|TRBD1|-|15|TRBV6-5
CASSFLTGPTDTQYF
TGTGCCAGCAGTTTCTTGACAGGGCCCACAGATACGCAGTATTTT
>TRBJ2-7|TRBD1|-|12|TRBV14
CASRGQGWEQYF
TGTGCCAGCAGGGGACAGGGGTGGGAGCAGTACTTC
>TRBJ2-7|TRBD2|-|15|TRBV4-1
CASSQGSGTSYEQYF
TGCGCCAGCAGCCAGGGATCCGGGACTAGCTACGAGCAGTACTTC
>TRBJ2-3|-|-|12|TRBV7-9
CAHSGSTDTQYF
TGTGCCCACTCGGGGAGCACAGATACGCAGTATTTT
>TRBJ1-3|TRBD1|-|14|TRBV29-1
CSVVTGEAGNTIYF
TGCAGCGTTGTTACAGGGGAGGCAGGAAACACCATATATTTT
>TRBJ2-7|-|-|12|TRBV13
CASSLEGNEQYF
TGTGCCAGCAGCTTGGAAGGTAACGAGCAGTACTTC
>TRBJ1-1|-|few|15|TRBV28
CASNADGDGNTEAFF
TGTGCCAGCAACGCCGATGGGGATGGGAACACTGAAGCTTTCTTT
>TRBJ2-4|TRBD1|-|13|TRBV30
CAWRETGEAIQYF
TGTGCCTGGAGAGAGACAGGGGAGGCCATTCAGTACTTC
>TRBJ2-3|-|-|14|TRBV4-3
CASSQDRGPDTQYF
TGCGCCAGCAGCCAAGACCGGGGACCAGATACGCAGTATTTT
>TRBJ2-7|TRBD1|-|18|TRBV23-1
CASSLPRWRDRDTWGQYF
TGCGCCAGCAGTCTCCCTCGATGGAGGGACAGGGATACCTGGGGGCAGTACTTC
>TRBJ1-2|TRBD1|-|16|TRBV6-1
CASSDRDRAWNHGYTF
TGTGCCAGCAGTGATCGGGACAGGGCGTGGAACCATGGCTACACCTTC
>TRBJ2-7|-|-|13|TRBV6-5
CASSLRGAYEQYF
TGTGCCAGCAGCCTAAGAGGGGCCTACGAGCAGTACTTC
>TRBJ1-2|TRBD1|-|16|TRBV27
CASARGQGIWMDGYTF
TGTGCCAGCGCGCGGGGACAGGGGATTTGGATGGATGGCTACACCTTC
>TRBJ2-7|-|many|14|TRBV2
CASSAGLNSYEQYF
TGTGCCAGCAGCGCCGGGCTGAACTCCTACGAGCAGTACTTC
>TRBJ2-2|TRBD2|few|14|TRBV29-1
CSVEVSGGTGELFF
TGCAGCGTTGAAGTTAGCGGGGGGACCGGGGAGCTGTTTTTT
>TRBJ2-1|-|-|14|TRBV4-3
CASSQALVGNEQFF
TGCGCCAGCAGCCAAGCCCTAGTAGGCAATGAGCAGTTCTTC
>TRBJ1-1|-|-|12|TRBV29-1
CSVEDGRLEAFF
TGCAGCGTTGAAGATGGACGGCTTGAAGCTTTCTTT
>TRBJ2-7|-|-|13|TRBV19
CASNVGPSYEQYF
TGTGCCAGTAATGTGGGGCCGTCCTACGAGCAGTACTTC
>TRBJ1-5|TRBD1|-|15|TRBV4-1
CASSPRQGLGQPQHF
TGCGCCAGCAGCCCCCGACAGGGATTGGGGCAGCCCCAGCATTTT
>TRBJ2-7|TRBD1|-|15|TRBV7-9
CASSLGQGSVHEQYF
TGTGCCAGCAGCCTGGGACAGGGTAGTGTACACGAGCAGTACTTC
>TRBJ2-1|TRBD2|-|14|TRBV10-1
CASGQGLARNEQFF
TGCGCCAGCGGCCAGGGACTAGCGAGGAATGAGCAGTTCTTC
>TRBJ1-1|-|few|14|TRBV7-8
CASSLALGYTEAFF
TGTGCCAGCAGCTTAGCGCTCGGGTACACTGAAGCTTTCTTT
>TRBJ1-1|TRBD1|-|16|TRBV7-2
CASSTTHRGLNTEAFF
TGTGCCAGCAGCACCACCCACAGGGGGTTGAACACTGAAGCTTTCTTT
>TRBJ1-2|-|-|13|TRBV29-1
CSIEYSTVLGYTF
TGCAGCATTGAATATTCGACAGTCCTCGGCTACACCTTC
>TRBJ1-1|TRBD1|-|16|TRBV6-6
CASRVLTGGSNTEAFF
TGTGCCAGCAGGGTCCTGACAGGGGGTTCGAACACTGAAGCTTTCTTT
>TRBJ2-7|-|-|11|TRBV5-1
CASHAGNEQYF
TGCGCCAGCCACGCAGGGAACGAGCAGTACTTC
>TRBJ2-7|-|-|14|TRBV5-6
CASSPEGHLYEQYF
TGTGCCAGCAGCCCAGAGGGACACCTCTACGAGCAGTACTTC
>TRBJ1-2|-|-|15|TRBV19
CASSIASGSNYGYTF
TGTGCCAGTAGTATAGCCTCAGGCTCCAACTATGGCTACACCTTC
>TRBJ1-6|TRBD1|once|15|TRBV5-1
CASRTGDRKNSPLHF
TGCGCCAGCAGGACGGGGGACAGGAAGAATTCACCCCTCCACTTT
>TRBJ1-4|-|once|12|TRBV29-1
CSATQGNEKLFF
TGCAGCGCCACACAGGGAAATGAAAAACTGTTTTTT
>TRBJ2-2|-|-|12|TRBV6-1
CASSHGEGELFF
TGTGCCAGCAGTCACGGGGAGGGGGAGCTGTTTTTT
>TRBJ2-7|-|-|12|TRBV6-6
CASSYGGMEQYF
TGTGCCAGCAGTTACGGGGGGATGGAGCAGTACTTC
>TRBJ2-7|-|few|17|TRBV2
CASSKNPTGLDNYEQYF
TGTGCCAGCAGTAAAAACCCGACGGGTCTCGATAACTACGAGCAGTACTTC
>TRBJ2-1|TRBD2|-|16|TRBV18
CASSPASGGSYNEQFF
TGTGCCAGCTCACCGGCTAGCGGGGGCTCGTACAATGAGCAGTTCTTC
>TRBJ1-1|-|-|18|TRBV5-1
CASRSSSGSLELNTEAFF
TGCGCCAGCAGGTCGAGCAGCGGAAGTCTAGAATTGAACACTGAAGCTTTCTTT
>TRBJ2-5|-|-|16|TRBV13
CASSLGGAGIGETQYF
TGTGCCAGCAGCTTAGGAGGGGCAGGGATCGGGGAGACCCAGTACTTC
>TRBJ1-1|-|-|14|TRBV13
CASSPLGVMAEAFF
TGTGCCAGCAGCCCCCTGGGGGTGATGGCTGAAGCTTTCTTT
>TRBJ2-1|-|-|12|TRBV2
CASKGRYNEQFF
TGTGCCAGCAAGGGTCGGTACAATGAGCAGTTCTTC
>TRBJ2-7|-|few|12|TRBV29-1
CSVESADYEQYF
TGCAGCGTCGAGTCCGCGGATTATGAGCAGTACTTC
>TRBJ1-1|-|-|15|TRBV14
CASSQDPGRMAEAFF
TGTGCCAGCAGCCAAGACCCGGGAAGAATGGCTGAAGCTTTCTTT
>TRBJ2-3|-|once|13|TRBV7-3
CASSFGLLDTQYF
TGTGCCAGCAGCTTTGGACTATTGGATACGCAGTATTTT
>TRBJ2-5|TRBD2|-|15|TRBV13
CASSPSGGLQETQYF
TGTGCCAGCAGTCCCAGCGGGGGGCTCCAAGAGACCCAGTACTTC
>TRBJ1-1|-|-|13|TRBV7-9
CASSPGREAEAFF
TGTGCCAGCAGCCCTGGTCGGGAGGCTGAAGCTTTCTTT
>TRBJ2-5|-|-|16|TRBV7-6
CASSLAGHQLQETQYF
TGTGCCAGCAGCTTAGCCGGGCACCAGCTTCAAGAGACCCAGTACTTC
>TRBJ1-2|TRBD1|-|15|TRBV25-1
CASRGYYRGNYGYTF
TGTGCCAGCAGGGGATATTACAGGGGTAACTATGGCTACACCTTC
>TRBJ2-3|TRBD2|-|14|TRBV29-1
CSVEGLAGTDTQYF
TGCAGCGTTGAGGGACTAGCGGGCACAGATACGCAGTATTTT